This entry lists 31 T cell receptor beta chains sequenced from one sample in a study of CD8 T cells in ankylosing spondylitis. MiXCR, run by TCRdb on the 5' RACE reads, gives a single entry per CDR3 protein. The sample comprises about 340,000 distinct CDR3 sequences, about 14% of which are singletons, and 0.95% to 1.4% rests with the top ten. Sequences were obtained from blood, either unsorted or a sorted T cell fraction (not recorded which). These receptors originate from a male donor with ankylosing spondylitis or in good health (not recorded which).

This clonotype was recorded a few times. The V gene is TRBV3-1, the J gene TRBJ1-1; D possibly corresponds to TRBD1 (6 bases). V lost 3 bases to trimming and J lost 6 bases, with 11 bases between them. Germline loops: CDR1 LGHDT, CDR2 YNNKEL (reference sequence). The CDR3 covers 13 residues. As DNA, the CDR3 is TGTGCCAGCAGCCAGAGGGGGTTTGCTGAAGCTTTCTTT. This translates into CASSQRGFAEAFF.

The V gene is TRBV20-1, the J gene TRBJ1-1; TRBD1 agrees at 7 bases. Germline values: CDR1 DFQATT, CDR2 SNEGSKA (reference sequence). The CDR3 runs to 16 residues. With 1 base clipped from V and 8 bases from J, the junction kept 16 bases outside the gene matches. The CDR3, as DNA: TGCAGTGCTAGAGTCCTGGACAGGTCCAACGTGGGGGAAGCTTTCTTT. It codes for CSARVLDRSNVGEAFF.

This clonotype was counted only a few times. The gene calls are TRBV12-5 and TRBJ2-1; D is perhaps TRBD1 (6 bases). V was cut by 0 bases and J by 9 bases, with 24 bases left in between. The CDR3 extends over 18 amino acids. Per germline, CDR1 LGHNT and CDR2 FRNRAP. The CDR3 here is CASGLVDESRGRAAEQFF. Here the CDR3 DNA reads TGTGCTAGTGGTTTGGTAGACGAGAGCAGGGGACGCGCGGCTGAGCAGTTCTTC.

V is TRBV29-1 and J is TRBJ1-2; D is undetermined. CDR3 length equals 11 residues. V was shortened by 3 bases and J by 12 bases, with 14 bases between the two germline ends. Germline loops: CDR1 SQVTM, CDR2 ANQGSEA. Here the CDR3 reads CSVEGRGRDTF. For the CDR3, the DNA is TGCAGCGTTGAGGGTAGAGGGCGAGACACCTTC.

This clonotype has only a few counts. CDR3 DNA sequence: TGTGCCACCCAAGCCGGGGGAGGGAACTATGGCTACACCTTC. Translated, it gives CATQAGGGNYGYTF. The chain combines TRBV12-3 or TRBV12-4 with TRBJ1-2; weak D call: TRBD1 (5 bases). This CDR3 region has 14 residues. V lost 10 bases and J lost 2, with 17 bases in between.

This clonotype was recorded a few times. This chain connects TRBV12-3 or TRBV12-4 to TRBJ2-7; D remains unclear. V was trimmed by 6 bases and J by 7 bases, leaving 13 bases between them. The length of the CDR3 is 12 residues. CDR3 nucleotide sequence: TGTGCCAGCAGCCCGTATTGGCGAGAGCAGTACTTC. It yields the protein CASSPYWREQYF.

In its sample, this clonotype was seen a few times. The rearrangement joins TRBV12-3 or TRBV12-4 to TRBJ1-2; 12 positions match TRBD1. Unmatched junction bases numbered 11, after V lost 8 bases and J lost 4 bases. The CDR3 sequence is 16 residues long. Here the CDR3 DNA reads TGTGCCAGCCGAACGGGACAGGGGGCACGTTCCTATGGCTACACCTTC. It encodes CASRTGQGARSYGYTF.

This clonotype was observed a handful of times. The chain uses TRBV11-2 and TRBJ2-1; 8 bases fit TRBD1. Losses at the gene ends were 1 base for V and 15 bases for J; bases not matched to a gene: 5. The V gene's germline CDR1 is SGHAT and CDR2 FQNNGV. The CDR3 spans 12 residues. DNA for the CDR3: TGTGCCAGCAGCTTAGTCCTACAGGGGGTGTTCTTC. Translation: CASSLVLQGVFF.

V usage is TRBV4-2 and J usage is TRBJ1-3; unclear D gene. Trimming took off 0 bases at V and 0 bases at J, with 9 bases between the two ends. CDR1 and CDR2 from the germline V gene are LGHNA and YNFKEQ. This CDR3 region has 16 residues. The CDR3 DNA sequence: TGTGCCAGCAGCCAAGAGGTCAGCCACTCTGGAAACACCATATATTTT. Its protein is CASSQEVSHSGNTIYF.

The chain joins TRBV19 to TRBJ2-3; D ambiguous. In germline, CDR1 is LNHDA, CDR2 SQIVND (reference sequence). This CDR3 spans 12 amino acids. Trimming cost V 10 bases and J 4 bases, with 12 bases left between them. The CDR3 DNA sequence: TGTGCCACCAAACCGGCGGCAGATACGCAGTATTTT. Translated: CATKPAADTQYF.

A few counts support this clonotype. The V call is TRBV10-2, the J call TRBJ2-1; 10 bases are a match to TRBD2. Germline CDR1 reads WSHSY; CDR2 reads SAAADI. Losses at the gene ends were 10 bases for V and 7 bases for J; bases not matched to a gene: 10. The CDR3 is 14 amino acids. The CDR3 sequence: CATVGLARRNEQFF. CDR3 bases: TGCGCCACCGTGGGACTAGCGAGGCGGAATGAGCAGTTCTTC.

The chain has TRBV15 and TRBJ2-3; tentatively, D is TRBD1 (5 bases). This CDR3 region has 16 residues. Germline CDR1 reads LNHNV; CDR2 reads YYDKDF (reference sequence). V dropped 0 bases and J dropped 3 bases, with 13 bases sitting between them. The chain's CDR3 is CATSRDGAQGTDTQYF. CDR3 sequence (DNA): TGTGCCACCAGCAGAGATGGGGCCCAGGGAACAGATACGCAGTATTTT.

The sample holds one count of this clonotype. The chain carries TRBV4-1 and TRBJ2-3; tentatively, D is TRBD2 (6 bases). The CDR3 extends over 17 amino acids. From germline, CDR1 is MGHRA and CDR2 YSYEKL. Trimming cost V 2 bases and J 0 bases, with 15 bases left between them. The CDR3: CASSQFSREWSTDTQYF. For the CDR3, the DNA is TGCGCCAGCAGCCAATTTAGTCGGGAGTGGAGCACAGATACGCAGTATTTT.

The chain recombines TRBV19 with TRBJ1-2, with D uncertain. The CDR3 covers 12 residues. V gave up 8 bases and J gave up 10 bases, with 17 bases separating them. The V gene's germline CDR1 is LNHDA and CDR2 SQIVND (reference sequence). Written as DNA, the CDR3 is TGTGCCAGTTCCCCGGGTAGCCCTGCCTACACCTTC. This encodes CASSPGSPAYTF.

This clonotype showed up just a few times. The chain uses TRBV24-1 and TRBJ2-1; D gene ambiguous. The CDR3 totals 11 residues. Trimming left V 3 bases short and J 9 bases short, with 5 bases between. Germline assignment: CDR1 KGHDR and CDR2 SFDVKD. This CDR3 is CATSDLGEQFF. CDR3 coding DNA: TGTGCCACCAGTGATCTTGGTGAGCAGTTCTTC.

CDR3: CASRGGTAYSPLHF. The CDR3 bases are TGCGCCAGCAGGGGAGGGACAGCCTATTCACCCCTCCACTTT. The rearrangement joins TRBV5-1 to TRBJ1-6, with 7 bases identical to TRBD1. After removal of 5 bases from V and 8 bases from J, the junction contained 7 bases not matched to a gene. CDR1 and CDR2 (germline): SGHRS, YFSETQ. The CDR3 consists of 14 residues.

This clonotype was seen ten or more times. The chain combines TRBV5-1 with TRBJ1-5; D may be TRBD1 (5 bases). Germline V gene lookup returns CDR1 SGHRS and CDR2 YFSETQ. V was clipped by 1 base and J by 2 bases, with 10 bases between them. The CDR3 consists of 15 residues. CDR3 sequence: CASSLNGGGNQPQHF. DNA of the CDR3: TGCGCCAGCAGCTTGAACGGGGGAGGCAATCAGCCCCAGCATTTT.

This chain's CDR3 is CASSDTIDQPQHF. In DNA, the CDR3 is TGTGCCAGCAGTGACACTATCGATCAGCCCCAGCATTTT. This chain joins TRBV6-4 and TRBJ1-5; D is unresolved. CDR1 and CDR2 (germline): MRHNA, SNTAGT. The CDR3 extends over 13 amino acids. The ends were cut back, 2 bases at V and 5 bases at J, with 7 bases in the middle.

CDR3: CASSLDPGSTGELFF. The CDR3 nucleotides read TGCGCCAGCAGCTTGGACCCAGGAAGCACCGGGGAGCTGTTTTTT. The V call is TRBV5-1, the J call TRBJ2-2; no firm D call. This CDR3 has 15 amino acids. Germline CDR1 reads SGHRS; CDR2 reads YFSETQ. Between the trimmed V and J ends, which lost 0 bases and 4 bases, there was a span of 10 bases.

This clonotype was recorded a few times. The chain employs TRBV11-2 and TRBJ2-2; no clear D gene. The CDR3 sequence is 17 residues long. V lost 0 bases and J lost 2, with 13 bases in between. Germline V gene sequence: CDR1 SGHAT, CDR2 FQNNGV. CDR3 DNA: TGTGCCAGCAGCTTAGATGAGAGACTGGCTAACACCGGGGAGCTGTTTTTT. Translated: CASSLDERLANTGELFF.

This clonotype was counted a few times. J is TRBJ2-1 and V is TRBV20-1; 8 bases map to TRBD2. Germline CDR1 is DFQATT and CDR2 is SNEGSKA (reference sequence). V was pared by 2 bases and J by 7 bases, with 7 bases of the junction left unmatched. This CDR3 comprises 14 residues. The CDR3 region has the DNA TGCAGTGCTAGATCCGGGAGGGCCGATAATGAGCAGTTCTTC. Translated: CSARSGRADNEQFF.

The chain is built from TRBV10-2 and TRBJ2-6; a weak D match, TRBD2 (5 bases). The germline V gene encodes CDR1 WSHSY and CDR2 SAAADI. The V and J ends lost 0 bases and 4 bases respectively, with 13 bases between them. CDR3 length: 17 amino acids. The CDR3 coding sequence is TGCGCCAGCAGTGAGTCGAGGACTCTGAGGGGGGCCAACGTCCTGACTTTC. It codes for CASSESRTLRGANVLTF.

The sample holds many counts of this clonotype. The chain carries TRBV12-3 or TRBV12-4 and TRBJ1-2; maybe TRBD1 (5 bases). The V end was cut by 8 bases, the J end by 8 bases, with 18 bases between. The length of the CDR3 is 13 residues. The CDR3, as DNA: TGTGCCAGCCGAATCCCGGGGGGTGGAGGCTACACCTTC. It is translated as CASRIPGGGGYTF.

The chain employs TRBV4-2 and TRBJ2-1, with D perhaps given as TRBD1 or TRBD2 (5 bases each). Trimming cost V 5 bases and J 9 bases, with 14 bases left between them. CDR1 and CDR2 from the germline V gene are LGHNA and YNFKEQ. The CDR3 is 13 residues long. The CDR3 DNA reads as TGTGCCAGCAGCGCCCCCGGGGCCACTGAGCAGTTCTTC. Protein product: CASSAPGATEQFF.

This clonotype turned up a few times. The chain is built from TRBV7-8 and TRBJ1-1; D call uncertain. The CDR3 loop spans 13 amino acids. Germline loops: CDR1 SGHVS, CDR2 FQNEAQ. Deletions cut 4 bases from V and 5 bases from J, with 11 bases between. CDR3 DNA: TGTGCCAGCAGCTCTAGCCGACGTACTGAAGCTTTCTTT. It specifies CASSSSRRTEAFF. The whole variable domain, filled in from reference TRBV7-8 and TRBJ1-1, reads GAGVSQSPRYKVAKRGQDVALRCDPISGHVSLFWYQQALGQGPEFLTYFQNEAQLDKSGLPSDRFFAERPEGSVSTLKIQRTQQEDSAVYLCASSSSRRTEAFFGQGTRLTVV.

The chain's CDR3 is CASSLREGLGYTF. The CDR3 coding sequence is TGTGCCAGCAGCTTACGCGAGGGGCTCGGCTACACCTTC. The rearrangement joins TRBV7-9 to TRBJ1-2; perhaps TRBD1 as D (5 bases). Germline CDR1 SEHNR, CDR2 FQNEAQ (reference sequence). V lost 2 bases and J lost 8, with 12 bases in between. There are 13 residues in the CDR3.

This clonotype showed up just a few times. The CDR3: CASSLRDADSGELFF. Written as DNA, the CDR3 is TGTGCCAGCAGCTTGAGGGACGCAGATTCCGGGGAGCTGTTTTTT. The rearrangement joins TRBV5-6 to TRBJ2-2; perhaps D is TRBD1 or TRBD2 (5 bases each). The V end lost 1 base, the J end lost 6 bases, and 13 bases lay between the germline ends. Germline values: CDR1 SGHDT, CDR2 YYEEEE. The CDR3 is made up of 15 amino acids.

The chain carries TRBV9 and TRBJ2-1; D is unresolved. Trimming took 3 bases from V and 4 from J, leaving 17 bases between them. The CDR3 contains 16 residues. Germline V gene sequence: CDR1 SGDLS, CDR2 YYNGEE. The CDR3: CASSAESSTNYNEQFF. In DNA form, the CDR3 reads TGTGCCAGCAGCGCCGAATCCTCCACTAATTACAATGAGCAGTTCTTC. Using reference TRBV9 and TRBJ2-1 for the parts outside the CDR3, the full variable domain is DSGVTQTPKHLITATGQRVTLRCSPRSGDLSVYWYQQSLDQGLQFLIQYYNGEERAKGNILERFSAQQFPDLHSELNLSSLELGDSALYFCASSAESSTNYNEQFFGPGTRLTVL.

The chain carries TRBV5-1 and TRBJ2-2; TRBD1 is a possible D gene (6 bases). The ends were cut back, 4 bases at V and 7 bases at J, with 20 bases in the middle. The CDR3 consists of 16 residues. CDR1 and CDR2 (germline): SGHRS, YFSETQ. CDR3 sequence (DNA): TGCGCCAGCAGCAAGGAGGACAGCCAAGAGGGCGGGGAGCTGTTTTTT. Translated: CASSKEDSQEGGELFF.

In this sample, this clonotype turned up a few times. V usage is TRBV12-3 or TRBV12-4 and J usage is TRBJ1-2; TRBD1 matches 7 bases. This CDR3 spans 14 amino acids. V was pared by 5 bases and J by 5 bases, with 8 bases of the junction left unmatched. CDR3 protein: CASSPQGWDYGYTF. CDR3 DNA sequence: TGTGCCAGCAGTCCACAGGGGTGGGATTATGGCTACACCTTC.

This clonotype was recorded a few times. V is TRBV6-1 and J is TRBJ1-1; D may be TRBD1 (5 bases). V lost 0 bases and J 5 bases, leaving 10 bases between the germline ends. Germline V lookup: CDR1 MNHNS, CDR2 SASEGT. CDR3 length equals 14 residues. DNA of the CDR3: TGTGCCAGCAGTGAAGCTCCGGGACGGACTGAAGCTTTCTTT. It encodes CASSEAPGRTEAFF.